A selection of T cell receptor beta chains follows, all from one sample in a study of T cell responses to AZD1222 COVID-19 vaccine. This table comes from immunoSEQ multiplex PCR, and its TCRdb copy is limited to in-frame clones, with some not included. Counted here are about 82,000 clones, roughly 85% occurring once; the ten biggest clones make up 9.5% to 13%. Sequencing was performed on peripheral blood, taken 28 days after the second AZD1222 dose. The receptors derive from an adult who received the AZD1222 COVID-19 vaccine. Both conserved end residues are part of each CDR3. The order of the fields is V gene, J gene, D gene, clone size, CDR3 protein, CDR3 DNA. The D gene is left open where the match is weak. Some rows have no size entry. The others give once, few or many, or a class for an expanded clone.

V: TRBV18
J: TRBJ1-2
D: NA
size: NA
CDR3: CASSPPTRYGYTF
DNA: TGTGCCAGCTCACCACCAACCCGCTATGGCTACACCTTC

V: TRBV5-1
J: TRBJ2-3
D: NA
size: NA
CDR3: CASSLTGTPDFHTQYF
DNA: TGCGCCAGCAGCCTAACAGGGACGCCGGACTTCCATACGCAGTATTTT

V: TRBV3-1/TRBV3-2
J: TRBJ1-2
D: NA
size: NA
CDR3: CASSQGTGNYGYTF
DNA: TGTGCCAGCAGCCAAGGGACGGGTAACTATGGCTACACCTTC

V: TRBV18
J: TRBJ1-1
D: NA
size: few
CDR3: CASSLGQSEAFF
DNA: TGTGCCAGCTCACTGGGTCAGTCTGAAGCTTTCTTT

V: TRBV9
J: TRBJ2-6
D: TRBD2
size: once
CDR3: CASSGSGGRFSGANVLTF
DNA: TGTGCCAGCAGCGGTAGCGGGGGGCGATTCTCTGGGGCCAACGTCCTGACTTTC

V: TRBV7-6
J: TRBJ1-6
D: TRBD1
size: NA
CDR3: CASSWEGQGSSPLHF
DNA: TGTGCCAGCAGCTGGGAGGGACAGGGAAGTTCACCCCTCCACTTT

V: TRBV29-1
J: TRBJ2-1
D: TRBD2
size: NA
CDR3: CSVARGLAGSNEQFF
DNA: TGCAGCGTTGCGCGGGGCCTAGCGGGAAGCAATGAGCAGTTCTTC

V: TRBV25-1
J: TRBJ1-1
D: NA
size: NA
CDR3: CASSRDTSNTEAFF
DNA: TGTGCCAGCAGCCGGGACACCTCGAACACTGAAGCTTTCTTT

V: TRBV7-2
J: TRBJ2-7
D: NA
size: NA
CDR3: CASRPSSAGFYEQYF
DNA: TGTGCCAGCAGACCTAGTTCGGCGGGATTCTACGAGCAGTACTTC

V: TRBV5-4
J: TRBJ2-1
D: TRBD1
size: NA
CDR3: CASTGQGTYNEQFF
DNA: TGTGCCAGCACGGGACAGGGGACCTACAATGAGCAGTTCTTC

V: TRBV6-5
J: TRBJ1-4
D: TRBD1
size: NA
CDR3: CASSPTRGSVEKLFF
DNA: TGTGCCAGCAGCCCGACCAGGGGGTCTGTTGAAAAACTGTTTTTT